Sequencing of this T cell receptor (beta chain) was carried out in a study of blood T cell repertoires in COVID-19. The wider study: Spain, Italy and the United States supplied samples that represented acute and convalescent COVID-19. Sources were T cells, B-cell-depleted T cells, or PBMCs; the material itself was cDNA or gDNA.

Source study methods: Reference gene primer amplification yielded estimated nucleated cell counts. TCRdb's copy holds only in-frame clones and misses some; the assay was immunoSEQ multiplex PCR. V, J and clone size are taken as reported in that table, and D and trimming were inferred from the DNA itself. The sample holds about 74,000 clones, 76% seen once. The CDR3 has 13 residues. The V gene lost 5 bases and the J gene lost 3 bases, with 11 bases spanning the gap. Looked up from germline, CDR1 is MDHEN and CDR2 is SYDVKM. The TCR comes from a man between 70 and 80 years old with active or convalescent COVID-19. The rearrangement uses TRBV28 and TRBJ2-7; TRBD1 might be the D (5 bases). Source material: peripheral blood. CDR3 sequence (DNA): TGTGCCAGCAGTAGACTCGACAGCTACGAGCAGTACTTC. The encoded protein is CASSRLDSYEQYF.